These 21 T cell receptor beta chains were all obtained from the same sample, sequenced in a study of T cells in Graves' hyperthyroidism and ophthalmopathy. Regions amplified from RNA transcripts were the TCR beta CDR3 regions. Researchers ran a first-round RT-PCR on the TCR CDR3 using the HTBI primer set. TCRdb used MiXCR to reprocess the multiplex PCR reads, holding one entry per CDR3 protein. The sample holds over 500,000 distinct CDR3 sequences; 35% to 50% are singletons and the top ten take 35% to 50%. Specimen: peripheral blood or thyroid tissue (not recorded which). Every receptor here comes from an adult woman with Graves' disease, either hyperthyroidism or ophthalmopathy (not recorded which).

The chain links TRBV25-1 to TRBJ1-5, with D unclear. CDR1 is MGHDK, CDR2 SYGVNS, per germline. Trimming left V 2 bases short and J 0 bases short, with 8 bases between. The CDR3 spans 15 residues. The CDR3 is CASSETRDSNQPQHF. The CDR3 DNA is TGTGCCAGCAGTGAAACTAGGGATAGCAATCAGCCCCAGCATTTT.

Points on this clonotype: Germline and junction disagree at one end, which may indicate a read error. V gene TRBV7-9 combines with J gene TRBJ1-1, with D unresolved. Germline CDR1 is SEHNR and CDR2 is FQNEAQ (reference sequence). This CDR3 region has 13 residues. The CDR3 here is CASSLVIYTEAFF. For the CDR3, the DNA is TGTGCCAGCAGCTTAGTAATCTACACTGAGGCTTTCTTT. The full variable domain, with the rest looked up from reference TRBV7-9 and TRBJ1-1, is DTGVSQNPRHKITKRGQNVTFRCDPISEHNRLYWYRQTLGQGPEFLTYFQNEAQLEKSRLLSDRFSAERPKGSFSTLEIQRTEQGDSAMYLCASSLVIYTEAFFGQGTRLTVV.

This clonotype was observed at least ten times. The chain combines TRBV10-2 with TRBJ2-7; 7 nucleotides line up with TRBD2. Per germline, CDR1 WSHSY and CDR2 SAAADI. The V segment lost 7 bases and the J segment 2 bases; nucleotides outside the gene matches: 8. The CDR3 is 14 residues long. CDR3: CASTMGGGAYEQYF. The CDR3 nucleotides are TGCGCCAGCACAATGGGGGGGGGGGCCTACGAGCAGTACTTC.

This clonotype showed up many times. The chain joins TRBV29-1 to TRBJ2-5; TRBD2 matches 9 bases. Trimming removed 7 bases from V and 5 bases from J; junction bases left unmatched: 11. The CDR3 runs to 14 residues. Germline CDR1 SQVTM, CDR2 ANQGSEA. The CDR3 loop reads CSAAWREGRETQYF. The CDR3 region has the DNA TGCAGCGCGGCGTGGCGGGAGGGCCGGGAGACCCAGTACTTC.

The chain couples TRBV29-1 to TRBJ1-2; D remains unclear. The CDR3 extends over 13 amino acids. V lost 0 bases, J lost 7 bases, and 12 bases lay in between. Germline-derived CDR1 and CDR2 are SQVTM and ANQGSEA. The CDR3 DNA follows: TGCAGCGTTGAAGATCCATGGGGTTCTGGCTACACCTTC. It translates to CSVEDPWGSGYTF.

This rearrangement joins TRBV5-1 to TRBJ1-5; perhaps TRBD1 as D (6 bases). From germline, CDR1 is SGHRS and CDR2 YFSETQ. V dropped 4 bases and J dropped 7 bases, with 21 bases sitting between them. This CDR3 is 16 amino acids long. CDR3 amino acids: CASSPTDRTIEQPQHF. CDR3 coding DNA: TGCGCCAGCAGCCCTACGGACAGAACGATCGAGCAGCCCCAGCATTTT.

Note on this clonotype: A read error may be the cause here, since a much bigger clone is one base away. The chain joins TRBV25-1 to TRBJ1-6; maybe TRBD1 (5 bases). The CDR3 runs to 13 residues. Germline V CDR1 and CDR2: MGHDK, SYGVNS. CDR3 nucleotides: TGTGCCAGCACCTCAGGGTCGGGTTCACCCTTCCACTTT. Protein: CASTSGSGSPFHF. The full variable domain, in which reference TRBV25-1 and TRBJ1-6 provide the parts outside the CDR3, is EADIYQTPRYLVIGTGKKITLECSQTMGHDKMYWYQQDPGMELHLIHYSYGVNSTEKGDLSSESTVSRIRTEHFPLTLESARPSHTSQYLCASTSGSGSPFHFGNGTRLTVT.

The chain has TRBV10-3 and TRBJ2-5, with 8 bases aligning to TRBD2. The ends lost 10 bases at V and 2 bases at J; junction bases unmatched: 12. This CDR3 has 15 amino acids. The germline CDR1 and CDR2 sequences are ENHRY and SYGVKD. The DNA of the CDR3 is TGTGCCACCAGGGTTAGCGGGATGCCGCAAGAGACCCAGTACTTC. As protein: CATRVSGMPQETQYF.

This clonotype has ten or more counts. CDR3 sequence (DNA): TGTGCCAGCAGCCACAGATCAGGGGAGCTGTTTTTT. Translating gives CASSHRSGELFF. V is TRBV9 and J is TRBJ2-2, with D unclear. Germline CDR1 reads SGDLS; CDR2 reads YYNGEE. V was pared by 4 bases and J by 8 bases, with 9 bases between. CDR3 size: 12 residues.

This chain connects TRBV7-2 to TRBJ2-5; TRBD2 matches 11 bases. The CDR3 runs to 16 residues. Germline V gene data show CDR1 as SGHTA and CDR2 as FQGNSA. The V segment lost 4 bases and the J segment 4 bases; nucleotides outside the gene matches: 8. The CDR3 DNA reads as TGTGCCAGCAGCTCCAGGACTAGCGGGCCAGTAGAGACCCAGTACTTC. This encodes CASSSRTSGPVETQYF.

This clonotype was recorded at least ten times. This chain's CDR3 is CASSLLESYEQYF. The CDR3, as DNA: TGTGCCAGCAGCTTGTTGGAGTCCTACGAGCAGTACTTC. The chain joins TRBV5-4 to TRBJ2-7; no clear D. Per the germline V gene, CDR1 is SGHNT and CDR2 is YYREEE (reference sequence). V gave up 1 base and J gave up 1 base, with 6 bases separating them. The CDR3 runs 13 residues.

This clonotype appeared a few times. The chain recombines TRBV20-1 with TRBJ1-1; D remains ambiguous. V lost 1 base and J 0 bases, leaving 9 bases between the germline ends. This CDR3 is built from 14 residues. Germline V gives CDR1 DFQATT, CDR2 SNEGSKA (reference sequence). The CDR3 here is CSARVPSVNTEAFF. CDR3 in DNA: TGCAGTGCTAGAGTGCCTTCAGTGAACACTGAAGCTTTCTTT.

This clonotype has just a few counts. V and J are TRBV5-4 and TRBJ2-7, with 10 bases lining up with TRBD2. The CDR3 loop spans 16 amino acids. Trimming at V came to 3 bases and at J to 0 bases, leaving 6 bases not matched to a gene. CDR1 is SGHNT, CDR2 YYREEE, per germline (reference sequence). DNA for the CDR3: TGTGCCAGCAGCTCCGGAGGGACTAGCGTCTCCTACGAGCAGTACTTC. Translating it yields CASSSGGTSVSYEQYF.

The chain has TRBV7-8 and TRBJ2-3, with 7 bases fitting TRBD1. After removal of 5 bases from V and 2 bases from J, the junction contained 7 bases not matched to a gene. CDR1 is SGHVS, CDR2 FQNEAQ, per germline. CDR3 length: 15 residues. CDR3 amino acids: CASSVDRALTDTQYF. The CDR3 DNA sequence: TGTGCCAGCAGCGTAGACAGGGCCCTCACAGATACGCAGTATTTT. Using reference TRBV7-8 and TRBJ2-3 for the parts outside the CDR3, the full variable domain is GAGVSQSPRYKVAKRGQDVALRCDPISGHVSLFWYQQALGQGPEFLTYFQNEAQLDKSGLPSDRFFAERPEGSVSTLKIQRTQQEDSAVYLCASSVDRALTDTQYFGPGTRLTVL.

This clonotype was counted at least ten times. The V call is TRBV7-2, the J call TRBJ1-1; possible D gene TRBD1, 6 bases. Germline V gene sequence: CDR1 SGHTA, CDR2 FQGNSA. Trimming stripped 2 bases from V and 9 bases from J, with 10 bases between. The CDR3 totals 12 residues. The CDR3, as DNA: TGTGCCAGCAGCTTACGGACAGCCCAAGCTTTCTTT. It encodes CASSLRTAQAFF. The whole variable domain, remainder taken from reference TRBV7-2 and TRBJ1-1, is GAGVSQSPSNKVTEKGKDVELRCDPISGHTALYWYRQSLGQGLEFLIYFQGNSAPDKSGLPSDRFSAERTGGSVSTLTIQRTQQEDSAVYLCASSLRTAQAFFGQGTRLTVV.

This clonotype was observed at least ten times. This chain joins TRBV20-1 and TRBJ1-5, with TRBD1 identical over 7 bases. Germline V CDR1 and CDR2: DFQATT, SNEGSKA (reference sequence). The CDR3 loop spans 18 amino acids. The ends lost 4 bases at V and 0 bases at J; junction bases unmatched: 15. The CDR3 spells CSAIPWDRKKPSNQPQHF. For the CDR3, the DNA is TGCAGTGCTATACCATGGGACAGAAAAAAACCTAGCAATCAGCCCCAGCATTTT.

The rearrangement joins TRBV20-1 to TRBJ2-7, with D possibly being TRBD2 (5 bases). V dropped 0 bases and J dropped 7 bases, with 13 bases sitting between them. There are 13 residues in the CDR3. Germline V CDR1 and CDR2: DFQATT, SNEGSKA (reference sequence). The CDR3 sequence is CSARDAKAGEQYF. The CDR3 DNA follows: TGCAGTGCTAGAGACGCTAAGGCGGGTGAGCAGTACTTC.

The J gene is TRBJ2-7, the V gene TRBV5-1; possible D gene TRBD2, 6 bases. Looked up from germline, CDR1 is SGHRS and CDR2 is YFSETQ. This CDR3 spans 14 amino acids. V was trimmed by 4 bases and J by 6 bases, leaving 17 bases between them. The CDR3 DNA reads TGCGCCAGCAGCCTCGGTGGAGGGTTAAGCGAGCAGTACTTC. This sequence encodes CASSLGGGLSEQYF.

This chain links TRBV10-3 with TRBJ2-7; 9 nucleotides line up with TRBD1. With 2 bases clipped from V and 1 base from J, the junction kept 9 bases outside the gene matches. CDR3 size: 17 residues. Germline CDR1 and CDR2: ENHRY and SYGVKD. The CDR3 DNA follows: TGTGCCATCAGTGAGCACGGGATTGGGACAGGGTCCTACGAGCAGTACTTC. This translates into CAISEHGIGTGSYEQYF.

This clonotype was observed at least ten times. The CDR3 is CATSRDRENNYGYTF. The DNA of the CDR3 is TGTGCCACCAGCAGAGACAGGGAAAATAACTATGGCTACACCTTC. The chain is built from TRBV15 and TRBJ1-2; D is possibly TRBD1 (5 bases). Germline CDR1 and CDR2: LNHNV and YYDKDF (reference sequence). CDR3 length: 15 amino acids. V was clipped by 0 bases and J by 1 base, with 9 bases between them.

This clonotype was recorded a few times. The chain recombines TRBV7-9 with TRBJ2-7, with TRBD2 identical over 9 bases. J lost 5 bases, V lost 10 bases, and 24 bases had no gene match. CDR3 size: 18 residues. The germline CDR1 and CDR2 sequences are SEHNR and FQNEAQ (reference sequence). CDR3 coding DNA: TGTGCCATCAGTGGTCCCGGGACTAGCCCGAGGGCCGTAAACGAGCAGTACTTC. Translation: CAISGPGTSPRAVNEQYF.